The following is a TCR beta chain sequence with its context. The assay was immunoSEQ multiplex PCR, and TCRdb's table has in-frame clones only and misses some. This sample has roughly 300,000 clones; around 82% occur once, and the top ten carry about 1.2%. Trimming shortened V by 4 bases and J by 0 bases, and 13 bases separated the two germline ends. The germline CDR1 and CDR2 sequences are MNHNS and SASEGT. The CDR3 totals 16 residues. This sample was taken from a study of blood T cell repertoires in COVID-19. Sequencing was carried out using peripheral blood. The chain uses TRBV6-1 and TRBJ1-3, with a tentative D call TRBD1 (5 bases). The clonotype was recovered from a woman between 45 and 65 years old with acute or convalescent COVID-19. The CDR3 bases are TGTGCCAGCAGTGCCTTTCAGGGTTTCTCTGGAAACACCATATATTTT. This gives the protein CASSAFQGFSGNTIYF.